This TCR beta chain was sequenced for a study of blood T cell repertoires in COVID-19. Study-level information: The United States, Italy and Spain supplied acute and convalescent COVID-19 samples. In each case, the material was cDNA or gDNA derived from T cells, B-cell-depleted T cells, or PBMCs.

Per the study methods: Nucleated cell counts were estimated from reference gene primer amplification. Data came from immunoSEQ multiplex PCR; TCRdb stores just in-frame clones and leaves some out. V and J calls and clone size are copied from that table; D and trimming were computed from the DNA. The table has approximately 290,000 clones, roughly 91% seen once; the top ten hold approximately 0.84%. The CDR3 loop spans 14 amino acids. The ends lost 6 bases at V and 1 base at J; junction bases unmatched: 3. Germline CDR1 is MNHEY and CDR2 is SVGAGI. The chain couples TRBV6-5 to TRBJ1-3, with 7 bases that match TRBD1. The TCR originated in a young man with acute or convalescent COVID-19. Sequencing was done on a sample of peripheral blood. The CDR3 DNA reads as TGTGCCAGCAGGAACAGGGGATCTGGAAACACCATATATTTT. It yields the protein CASRNRGSGNTIYF.